This TCR beta chain comes out of a study of Ad26.COV2.S vaccination and SARS-CoV-2 variants. Germline V gene data show CDR1 as LGHNA and CDR2 as YSLEER. This CDR3 comprises 15 residues. Trimming removed 1 base from V and 10 bases from J; junction bases left unmatched: 8. The treatment: 15 to 20 received Ad26.COV2.S at low or high dose, single or two shots; 5 received placebo; per-sample allocation not given. Repertoires come from day 63 after the first vaccine or placebo injection. An Ad26 vector that expressed Wuhan-strain SARS-CoV-2 spike constituted the vaccine. Notes on this clone: Its target is not known.

Assay used: immunoSEQ multiplex PCR; TCRdb lists only in-frame clones, some missing. The sample holds hundreds of thousands of clones; roughly nine tenths are singletons and the top ten take roughly 6%. General study points: The analyses of TCR breadth and depth may have understated the size of total T cell responses.

The chain recombines TRBV4-3 with TRBJ2-1, with 9 bases that match TRBD2. The sequenced sample was peripheral blood, obtained in a trial of Ad26.COV2.S vaccine versus placebo. The TCR originated in a person between 18 and 60 years old who received the Ad26.COV2.S COVID-19 vaccine or a placebo. DNA of the CDR3: TGCGCCAGCAGCCAAGTCGGGGTAGCGGGAGCCGAGCAGTTCTTC. Protein product: CASSQVGVAGAEQFF.